Below are 15 T cell receptor beta chains sequenced from a single sample in a study of CD8 T cells in Susac syndrome. About 0.5 to 1 ug RNA was reverse transcribed with random hexamers. MiXCR, applied by TCRdb to the immunoSEQ multiplex PCR reads, yields one record per CDR3 protein. Found here are approximately 50,000 distinct CDR3 sequences, 95% of them singletons; the top ten hold about 0.75%. The sequenced material came from CD8+ T cells from PBMCs. These receptors originate from a human donor with Susac syndrome.

V and J are TRBV3-1 and TRBJ2-1, with a weak D call TRBD2 (5 bases). CDR3 length equals 13 residues. V was pared by 2 bases and J by 7 bases, with 9 bases between. CDR1 and CDR2 (germline): LGHDT, YNNKEL (reference sequence). This CDR3 is CASSQLADNEQFF. The DNA of the CDR3 is TGTGCCAGCAGCCAACTAGCTGATAATGAGCAGTTCTTC.

The J gene is TRBJ2-1, the V gene TRBV12-3 or TRBV12-4; 9 bases are shared with TRBD2. The ends lost 5 bases at V and 3 bases at J; junction bases unmatched: 8. CDR3 length equals 16 residues. As DNA, the CDR3 is TGTGCCAGCAGTACGAGTAGCGGGGGTGTCTACAATGAGCAGTTCTTC. It codes for CASSTSSGGVYNEQFF.

This sequence joins TRBV5-6 and TRBJ2-5; 8 positions match TRBD2. V shed 4 bases and J 5 bases; nucleotides not matched to a gene: 1. This CDR3 region has 12 residues. Germline CDR1 SGHDT, CDR2 YYEEEE. CDR3 coding DNA: TGTGCCAGCAGCCGCGGGGGGGAGACCCAGTACTTC. Translated: CASSRGGETQYF.

This chain connects TRBV24-1 to TRBJ2-3; 13 bases align to TRBD2. V lost 4 bases, J lost 2 bases, and 5 bases stayed unmatched. Germline V CDR1 and CDR2: KGHDR, SFDVKD. The CDR3 runs 17 residues. This chain's CDR3 is CATSDGTSGEDTDTQYF. Here the CDR3 DNA reads TGTGCCACCAGTGACGGGACTAGCGGGGAGGACACAGATACGCAGTATTTT.

This sequence joins TRBV9 and TRBJ2-1; 7 nucleotides align to TRBD2. V lost 4 bases, J lost 6 bases, and 10 bases stayed unmatched. This CDR3 spans 15 amino acids. CDR1 is SGDLS and CDR2 is YYNGEE in the germline V gene. CDR3 loop: CASSPWTRIGNEQFF. The DNA of the CDR3 is TGTGCCAGCAGCCCCTGGACTAGGATCGGCAATGAGCAGTTCTTC.

In this sample, this clonotype turned up once. The rearrangement uses TRBV7-3 and TRBJ2-1, with D possibly being TRBD2 (5 bases). The CDR3 loop spans 13 amino acids. Trimming removed 6 bases at V and 8 bases at J, with 14 bases between. Germline loops: CDR1 SGHTA, CDR2 FQGTGA. CDR3 protein: CASSSLGNDEQFF. The CDR3 DNA reads as TGTGCCAGCAGTTCACTAGGGAACGATGAGCAGTTCTTC.

The chain uses TRBV5-4 and TRBJ1-2, with D possibly being TRBD1 (6 bases). Trimming pared 0 bases from V and 4 bases from J, leaving 13 bases between. This CDR3 has 15 residues. Germline V gene sequence: CDR1 SGHNT, CDR2 YYREEE (reference sequence). CDR3 nucleotide sequence: TGTGCCAGCAGCTTGGCCGGGGGCGACTTCTATGGCTACACCTTC. It is translated as CASSLAGGDFYGYTF.

CDR3 in amino acids: CATSNGYNEQFF. The DNA for the CDR3 is TGTGCCACCAGCAACGGCTACAATGAGCAGTTCTTC. The J gene is TRBJ2-1, the V gene TRBV15; D uncertain. The CDR3 spans 12 residues. With 4 bases removed from V and 3 bases from J, the gap between germline ends came to 4 bases. Germline CDR1 LNHNV, CDR2 YYDKDF (reference sequence).

The chain carries TRBV11-2 and TRBJ2-5; D gene unclear. Germline CDR1 SGHAT, CDR2 FQNNGV. Trimming cost V 5 bases and J 4 bases, with 11 bases left between them. This CDR3 contains 13 residues. CDR3 protein: CASSPVPGETQYF. For the CDR3, the DNA is TGTGCCAGCAGCCCCGTCCCTGGAGAGACCCAGTACTTC.

This chain uses TRBV3-1 with TRBJ2-3; 8 bases are shared with TRBD2. The CDR3 is made up of 17 amino acids. V lost 6 bases and J lost 5; bases outside the gene matches: 16. CDR1 is LGHDT and CDR2 is YNNKEL in the germline V gene (reference sequence). The CDR3 loop is CASRQVPNGGAEDTQYF. The CDR3 coding sequence is TGTGCCAGCAGGCAGGTCCCGAACGGGGGGGCCGAAGATACGCAGTATTTT.

The chain links TRBV6-4 to TRBJ2-3, with D perhaps being TRBD1 or TRBD2 (7 bases each). CDR3 length: 15 residues. Trimming removed 2 bases at V and 3 bases at J, with 12 bases between. Germline CDR1 is MRHNA and CDR2 is SNTAGT. The DNA for the CDR3 is TGTGCCAGCAGTGACAACAGGGGAGGGACAGATACGCAGTATTTT. This sequence encodes CASSDNRGGTDTQYF.

The chain uses TRBV12-3 or TRBV12-4 and TRBJ2-3; TRBD2 aligns across 14 bases. This CDR3 has 17 amino acids. V shed 3 bases, J shed 1 base, and the junction held 3 bases outside the gene matches. The CDR3 spells CASSFGGLAGGTDTQYF. The CDR3 region has the DNA TGTGCCAGCAGTTTCGGGGGACTAGCGGGGGGCACAGATACGCAGTATTTT.

V is TRBV27 and J is TRBJ1-2, with D possibly TRBD1 on 5 matching bases. CDR1 is MNHEY, CDR2 SMNVEV, per germline (reference sequence). The V gene lost 0 bases and the J gene lost 4 bases, with 9 bases spanning the gap. The CDR3 consists of 14 residues. The CDR3 sequence: CASSLSGTFYGYTF. The CDR3 nucleotides read TGTGCCAGCAGTTTATCGGGGACCTTCTATGGCTACACCTTC.

V is TRBV5-6 and J is TRBJ2-5; possibly TRBD2 for D (5 bases). The germline gives CDR1 SGHDT, CDR2 YYEEEE. The germline V and J ends were trimmed by 1 base and 0 bases, with 7 bases remaining between them. The CDR3 runs to 14 residues. In DNA form, the CDR3 reads TGTGCCAGCAGCTTGAGCGGTTACCAAGAGACCCAGTACTTC. Encoded protein: CASSLSGYQETQYF.

The sample holds one count of this clonotype. The rearrangement joins TRBV7-9 to TRBJ2-5; possible D gene TRBD2, 5 bases. The CDR3 spans 13 residues. Germline V gene sequence: CDR1 SEHNR, CDR2 FQNEAQ (reference sequence). Trimming cost V 4 bases and J 3 bases, with 9 bases left between them. In DNA, the CDR3 is TGTGCCAGCAGCTCCACTAGTAAAGAGACCCAGTACTTC. It yields the protein CASSSTSKETQYF.